The 20 T cell receptor beta chains in this list originate from one sample, sequenced in a study of T cell changes during pregnancy in multiple sclerosis. The table came from immunoSEQ multiplex PCR; TCRdb's copy has only in-frame clones and leaves some out. The table shows about 100,000 clones, with approximately 92% occurring only once. The sample was peripheral blood, taken after pregnancy. Receptors originate from a female donor with multiple sclerosis, enrolled in a pregnancy study.

The chain couples TRBV5-4 to TRBJ2-7, with a tentative D call TRBD2 (6 bases). With 3 bases removed from V and 2 bases from J, the gap between germline ends came to 15 bases. The CDR3 covers 15 residues. Germline V gene sequence: CDR1 SGHNT, CDR2 YYREEE (reference sequence). The CDR3 DNA follows: TGTGCCAGCAGCTCCCCCGGGACTGGGACCTACGAGCAGTACTTC. Protein product: CASSSPGTGTYEQYF.

The chain combines TRBV30 with TRBJ2-2, with D unclear. Trimming pared 5 bases from V and 7 bases from J, leaving 8 bases between. Germline V gene data show CDR1 as GTSNPN and CDR2 as SVGIG (reference sequence). The CDR3 extends over 11 amino acids. The CDR3 loop is CAWGRGGELFF. In nucleotides, the CDR3 is TGTGCCTGGGGTCGAGGCGGGGAGCTGTTTTTT.

The chain has TRBV5-6 and TRBJ2-5, with 12 nucleotides matching TRBD2. The junction had 4 bases not matched to a gene; V was cut back by 4 bases and J by 3 bases. Germline loops: CDR1 SGHDT, CDR2 YYEEEE. This CDR3 comprises 15 residues. CDR3 sequence reads: CASSLRTSGKETQYF. The CDR3 DNA sequence: TGTGCCAGCAGCCTTCGGACTAGCGGGAAAGAGACCCAGTACTTC.

The CDR3 loop is CASSHEAMAKNIQYF. The CDR3 region has the DNA TGTGCCAGCAGCCACGAAGCGATGGCCAAAAACATTCAGTACTTC. The V gene is TRBV4-2, the J gene TRBJ2-4; D is unresolved. V was shortened by 3 bases and J by 1 base, with 10 bases between the two germline ends. This CDR3 spans 15 amino acids. CDR1 is LGHNA and CDR2 is YNFKEQ in the germline V gene.

V usage is TRBV2 and J usage is TRBJ2-7; no clear D. V lost 8 bases, J lost 6 bases, and 14 bases lay in between. CDR3 length: 12 amino acids. Per the germline V gene, CDR1 is SNHLY and CDR2 is FYNNEI. The CDR3 protein is CASRGDYREQYF. The CDR3, as DNA: TGTGCCAGCCGTGGCGATTACCGCGAGCAGTACTTC.

V and J are TRBV13 and TRBJ2-7, with D possibly matching TRBD2 (5 bases). Trimming pared 5 bases from V and 5 bases from J, leaving 16 bases between. The CDR3 is 14 amino acids. Germline V lookup: CDR1 PRHDT, CDR2 FYEKMQ (reference sequence). For the CDR3, the DNA is TGTGCCAGCAGCGTGACCGGAACCGGGGACGAGCAGTACTTC. Residues: CASSVTGTGDEQYF.

This rearrangement joins TRBV5-1 to TRBJ1-5, with D hard to call. Trimming took 0 bases from V and 8 from J, leaving 9 bases between them. The CDR3 contains 13 residues. Looked up from germline, CDR1 is SGHRS and CDR2 is YFSETQ. CDR3 nucleotides: TGCGCCAGCAGCTTGGGAGGTGGTGAGCCCCAGCATTTT. Its translation: CASSLGGGEPQHF.

The chain uses TRBV10-3 and TRBJ2-1; maybe TRBD1 (6 bases). Germline-derived CDR1 and CDR2 are ENHRY and SYGVKD. There are 13 residues in the CDR3. Between the trimmed V and J ends, which lost 10 bases and 0 bases, there was a span of 10 bases. The CDR3 reads CATRTDSYNEQFF. In DNA form, the CDR3 reads TGTGCCACGCGGACAGACTCCTACAATGAGCAGTTCTTC.

This clone was seen more than once but under ten times. CDR3 nucleotide sequence: TGTGCCAGCAGCTACGACTCCTCTGGAAACACCATATATTTT. Its protein is CASSYDSSGNTIYF. The chain couples TRBV7-2 to TRBJ1-3; D is undetermined. Trimming stripped 4 bases from V and 0 bases from J, with 7 bases between. The CDR3 has 14 residues. Germline loops: CDR1 SGHTA, CDR2 FQGNSA.

The chain employs TRBV7-8 and TRBJ1-6; 8 nucleotides align to TRBD1. This CDR3 is 17 amino acids long. Germline CDR1 reads SGHVS; CDR2 reads FQNEAQ. With V trimmed by 5 bases and J by 3 bases, 9 bases remained unmatched. For the CDR3, the DNA is TGTGCCAGCAGCCGTTACCGGGACAGGAACTATAATTCACCCCTCCACTTT. As protein: CASSRYRDRNYNSPLHF.

This rearrangement joins TRBV7-9 to TRBJ2-7, with TRBD2 matching 10 bases. The germline V gene encodes CDR1 SEHNR and CDR2 FQNEAQ (reference sequence). The CDR3 totals 16 residues. V was pared by 5 bases and J by 0 bases, with 7 bases of the junction left unmatched. The CDR3 sequence is CASSLRTSGLSYEQYF. In DNA, the CDR3 is TGTGCCAGCAGCCTTCGGACTAGCGGACTCTCCTACGAGCAGTACTTC. Full variable domain (remainder filled in from reference TRBV7-9 and TRBJ2-7): DTGVSQNPRHKITKRGQNVTFRCDPISEHNRLYWYRQTLGQGPEFLTYFQNEAQLEKSRLLSDRFSAERPKGSFSTLEIQRTEQGDSAMYLCASSLRTSGLSYEQYFGPGTRLTVT.

The rearrangement uses TRBV7-9 and TRBJ1-3; D unclear. This CDR3 spans 14 amino acids. Germline CDR1 and CDR2: SEHNR and FQNEAQ (reference sequence). V was clipped by 0 bases and J by 3 bases, with 6 bases between them. CDR3 in DNA: TGTGCCAGCAGCTTAGCACGGAGTGGAAACACCATATATTTT. Translated: CASSLARSGNTIYF. The whole variable domain, filled in from reference TRBV7-9 and TRBJ1-3, reads DTGVSQNPRHKITKRGQNVTFRCDPISEHNRLYWYRQTLGQGPEFLTYFQNEAQLEKSRLLSDRFSAERPKGSFSTLEIQRTEQGDSAMYLCASSLARSGNTIYFGEGSWLTVV.

The chain links TRBV6-5 to TRBJ1-1, with TRBD1 identical over 8 bases. Germline V gives CDR1 MNHEY, CDR2 SVGAGI. Losses at the gene ends were 2 bases for V and 5 bases for J; bases not matched to a gene: 4. CDR3 length: 14 amino acids. CDR3 loop: CASSYGTGVTEAFF. DNA for the CDR3: TGTGCCAGCAGTTACGGGACAGGCGTAACTGAAGCTTTCTTT.

The chain employs TRBV27 and TRBJ1-2; possible D gene TRBD1, 6 bases. The V end lost 6 bases, the J end lost 4 bases, and 15 bases lay between the germline ends. CDR1 and CDR2 from the germline V gene are MNHEY and SMNVEV (reference sequence). CDR3 length equals 14 residues. The CDR3 loop is CASSRTVGGYGYTF. The CDR3 nucleotides are TGTGCCAGCAGCCGAACGGTAGGGGGCTATGGCTACACCTTC.

The gene calls are TRBV19 and TRBJ2-7, with D maybe TRBD1 (6 bases). The CDR3 runs to 14 residues. Trimming took off 7 bases at V and 5 bases at J, with 18 bases between the two ends. Germline CDR1 LNHDA, CDR2 SQIVND (reference sequence). CDR3 sequence: CASTSYGQPDEQYF. For the CDR3, the DNA is TGTGCCAGTACCTCATATGGACAGCCCGACGAGCAGTACTTC.

The rearrangement joins TRBV11-3 to TRBJ2-1; 10 bases map to TRBD2. The CDR3 loop spans 15 amino acids. The germline V gene encodes CDR1 SGHNT and CDR2 YENEEA. Germline trimming cut 2 bases from V and 9 bases from J; bases unmatched to any gene: 7. The CDR3 DNA sequence: TGTGCCAGCAGCTTACAGCGGGGGGGCCGCAGTGAGCAGTTCTTC. This gives the protein CASSLQRGGRSEQFF.

The V gene is TRBV12-5, the J gene TRBJ1-5; 7 positions agree with TRBD1. The CDR3 runs 16 residues. CDR1 and CDR2 (germline): LGHNT, FRNRAP. V gave up 9 bases and J gave up 12 bases; unmatched junction bases: 23. CDR3 in amino acids: CARREIGQEEGKGQHF. The CDR3 coding sequence is TGTGCTAGACGAGAAATTGGACAGGAAGAAGGAAAGGGCCAGCATTTT.

The rearrangement links TRBV9 to TRBJ1-1, with D possibly TRBD1 on 6 matching bases. Germline V gene sequence: CDR1 SGDLS, CDR2 YYNGEE. The CDR3 sequence is 15 residues long. Trimming took off 5 bases at V and 5 bases at J, with 19 bases between the two ends. CDR3 nucleotide sequence: TGTGCCAGCAGAAAATCCCCGGGGGGGCTAACTGAAGCTTTCTTT. Its protein is CASRKSPGGLTEAFF.

This clone appeared a few times. This rearrangement joins TRBV4-1 to TRBJ2-7; TRBD2 might be the D (6 bases). V was trimmed by 0 bases and J by 2 bases, leaving 14 bases between them. CDR1 MGHRA and CDR2 YSYEKL come from the germline V gene. This CDR3 spans 16 amino acids. The CDR3 here is CASSQEGAGSTYEQYF. The CDR3 nucleotides read TGCGCCAGCAGCCAAGAGGGAGCGGGTTCTACCTACGAGCAGTACTTC.

The V gene is TRBV28, the J gene TRBJ2-3, with unresolved D. CDR1 is MDHEN, CDR2 SYDVKM, per germline. The CDR3 is 14 residues long. V lost 3 bases and J 3 bases, leaving 10 bases between the germline ends. The DNA for the CDR3 is TGTGCCAGCAGTTTTAGTAGATTAACAGATACGCAGTATTTT. As protein: CASSFSRLTDTQYF.